The 20 T cell receptor beta chains given below trace back to one sample, sequenced in a study of CXCR3-negative and CXCR3-positive naive CD8 T cells. Libraries were UMI-labeled 5' RACE TRB cDNA. From its re-call of the 5' RACE reads, TCRdb lists each CDR3 protein once, without DNA. The sample totals over 35,000 distinct CDR3 sequences. The specimen was naive CXCR3- CD8+ T cells from blood. The subset: CD45RO-CCR7+CD27+CD95- naive CD8+ T cells lacking CXCR3 (TNR3-). Every receptor here comes from a human donor in good health. Some clones in this sample may be carry-over from other donors' samples.

This chain uses TRBV5-1 with TRBJ2-3; TCRdb picks TRBD1, but there is no DNA to check that call. The CDR3 loop spans 15 amino acids. The germline V gene encodes CDR1 SGHRS and CDR2 YFSETQ. The CDR3 protein is CASSPGGVRTDTQYF.

CDR3 sequence: CASSLDRELSYEQYF. The gene calls are TRBV28 and TRBJ2-7. The CDR3 has 15 amino acids. Germline V gene lookup returns CDR1 MDHEN and CDR2 SYDVKM.

The chain carries TRBV20-1 and TRBJ1-5. The CDR3 covers 13 residues. Germline assignment: CDR1 DFQATT and CDR2 SNEGSKA (reference sequence). CDR3 protein: CSASEPGGVPQHF.

The chain uses TRBV6-6 and TRBJ2-1. The CDR3 sequence is 14 residues long. Per germline, CDR1 MNHNY and CDR2 SVGAGI (reference sequence). The CDR3 loop is CASSYSGSYNEQFF.

The chain carries TRBV29-1 and TRBJ2-1; TCRdb's assignment of TRBD2 cannot be checked, as there is no DNA. In germline, CDR1 is SQVTM, CDR2 ANQGSEA. This CDR3 contains 13 residues. Here the CDR3 reads CIVEVADFNEQFF.

V usage is TRBV19 and J usage is TRBJ2-5. This CDR3 contains 14 residues. Germline CDR1 and CDR2: LNHDA and SQIVND (reference sequence). CDR3 protein: CASSMRLFQETQYF.

V and J are TRBV7-9 and TRBJ2-2; TCRdb lists TRBD1, though no DNA is available to test this call. Germline CDR1 is SEHNR and CDR2 is FQNEAQ (reference sequence). The CDR3 length is 14 residues. The CDR3 here is CASSLVDSTGELFF.

The V call is TRBV2, the J call TRBJ1-1; without DNA, the TCRdb call of TRBD1 cannot be checked. CDR3 length equals 15 residues. Germline V CDR1 and CDR2: SNHLY, FYNNEI. The CDR3: CASSSATEINTEAFF.

The chain joins TRBV9 to TRBJ2-1; no DNA is available, so the TRBD2 call from TCRdb remains unchecked. Germline CDR1 SGDLS, CDR2 YYNGEE. The CDR3 extends over 16 amino acids. This CDR3 is CASSVDVRGAPGEQFF.

The J gene is TRBJ2-1, the V gene TRBV28; there is no DNA to check the TCRdb D call of TRBD2. The CDR3 consists of 15 residues. Germline-derived CDR1 and CDR2 are MDHEN and SYDVKM. CDR3 amino acids: CASSLRLAGGNEQFF.

V usage is TRBV7-8 and J usage is TRBJ1-5; the TCRdb call, TRBD1, lacks DNA for checking. Germline CDR1 is SGHVS and CDR2 is FQNEAQ. The CDR3 runs 15 residues. The CDR3 is CASSLALGLGEPQHF.

The chain is built from TRBV3-1 and TRBJ2-1; TCRdb designates TRBD2, a call that cannot be tested without DNA. Germline V CDR1 and CDR2: LGHDT, YNNKEL (reference sequence). The CDR3 has 20 amino acids. This CDR3 is CASSHHGTSGGAIPYNEQFF.

This chain uses TRBV29-1 with TRBJ2-7; the TCRdb call, TRBD1, lacks DNA for checking. The CDR3 sequence is 19 residues long. Germline values: CDR1 SQVTM, CDR2 ANQGSEA. CDR3 residues: CSVEAEIIGQGARTYEQYF.

This chain joins TRBV6-5 and TRBJ1-2; TCRdb returns TRBD1, unconfirmable since there is no DNA. The CDR3 loop spans 14 amino acids. CDR1 is MNHEY and CDR2 is SVGAGI in the germline V gene. The CDR3 here is CASSSTGGNYGYTF.

This sequence joins TRBV4-1 and TRBJ1-2; the TCRdb call, TRBD1, lacks DNA for checking. The germline CDR1 and CDR2 sequences are MGHRA and YSYEKL. The CDR3 covers 18 residues. CDR3 sequence: CASSQEPLGTGDSYGYTF.

The chain carries TRBV6-2 or TRBV6-3 and TRBJ2-7; TCRdb reports TRBD1, a call that lacks DNA to check it against. The germline gives CDR1 MNHEY, CDR2 SVGEGT. The CDR3 extends over 15 amino acids. CDR3 sequence reads: CASNRPRDNSYEQYF.

The chain links TRBV6-2 or TRBV6-3 to TRBJ2-1; TCRdb returns TRBD1, unconfirmable since there is no DNA. This CDR3 is 15 amino acids long. The germline V gene has CDR1 MNHEY and CDR2 SVGEGT. CDR3 sequence reads: CASHRRGEKYNEQFF.

The chain links TRBV28 to TRBJ1-1. The CDR3 consists of 13 residues. Germline CDR1 and CDR2: MDHEN and SYDVKM. This chain's CDR3 is CASRVQGIAEAFF.

The rearrangement links TRBV4-3 to TRBJ1-2; the TCRdb call, TRBD1, lacks DNA for checking. Germline V gene data show CDR1 as LGHNA and CDR2 as YSLEER. The CDR3 consists of 16 residues. This CDR3 reads CASSQDLNGAPGGYTF.

The chain carries TRBV9 and TRBJ2-1. CDR3 size: 16 residues. Germline V gene sequence: CDR1 SGDLS, CDR2 YYNGEE. This chain's CDR3 is CASSVAQVPTVGEQFF. The whole variable domain, remainder taken from reference TRBV9 and TRBJ2-1, is DSGVTQTPKHLITATGQRVTLRCSPRSGDLSVYWYQQSLDQGLQFLIQYYNGEERAKGNILERFSAQQFPDLHSELNLSSLELGDSALYFCASSVAQVPTVGEQFFGPGTRLTVL.